Shown below are 18 T cell receptor beta chains from a single sample sequenced in a study of T cell clonotyping in hematopoietic cell transplantation. TCRdb's copy holds only in-frame clones and misses some; the assay was immunoSEQ multiplex PCR. The sample contains thousands of clones, around nine tenths of which appear only once. The source material was PBMCs, sampled 180 days after allogeneic stem cell transplant. These receptors were collected from a female patient aged 50 to 60 who had an allogeneic stem cell transplant from an unrelated donor, so the T cells may come from the graft donor. Some clones in this sample may be carry-over from other donors' samples.

V usage is TRBV10-1 and J usage is TRBJ2-1; D remains ambiguous. V lost 0 bases, J lost 10 bases, and 16 bases lay in between. This CDR3 has 15 amino acids. Looked up from germline, CDR1 is WNHNN and CDR2 is SYGVQD (reference sequence). The CDR3 bases are TGCGCCAGCAGTGAGTCCCCCATCACGACATTGGAGCAGTTCTTC. As protein: CASSESPITTLEQFF.

V is TRBV5-1 and J is TRBJ1-6; no definite D call. The CDR3 covers 16 residues. The germline V gene has CDR1 SGHRS and CDR2 YFSETQ. Trimming shortened V by 2 bases and J by 5 bases, and 14 bases separated the two germline ends. The CDR3 nucleotides are TGCGCCAGCAGCTTCGTTTCCGACGGAGATAATTCACCCCTCCACTTT. This translates into CASSFVSDGDNSPLHF.

The chain carries TRBV29-1 and TRBJ2-7; 7 bases line up with TRBD2. Trimming at V came to 3 bases and at J to 3 bases, leaving 2 bases not matched to a gene. Germline CDR1 is SQVTM and CDR2 is ANQGSEA. The CDR3 totals 12 residues. This CDR3 reads CSVDGRIYEQYF. CDR3 coding DNA: TGCAGCGTTGACGGGAGGATCTACGAGCAGTACTTC.

The chain has TRBV5-4 and TRBJ2-7, with 10 positions matching TRBD2. The germline V gene has CDR1 SGHNT and CDR2 YYREEE (reference sequence). The length of the CDR3 is 13 residues. V shed 5 bases, J shed 5 bases, and the junction held 4 bases outside the gene matches. The CDR3, as DNA: TGTGCCAGCAGGGCTAGCGGGAGCGACGAGCAGTACTTC. Translating it yields CASRASGSDEQYF.

V and J are TRBV5-6 and TRBJ1-1; the D gene is possibly TRBD1 (6 bases). The germline gives CDR1 SGHDT, CDR2 YYEEEE. There are 13 residues in the CDR3. Trimming left V 4 bases short and J 1 base short, with 8 bases between. The CDR3 coding sequence is TGTGCCAGCAGCCCGACAGGGAACACTGAAGCTTTCTTT. This encodes CASSPTGNTEAFF. The entire variable domain, with the rest obtained from reference TRBV5-6 and TRBJ1-1, is as follows: DAGVTQSPTHLIKTRGQQVTLRCSPKSGHDTVSWYQQALGQGPQFIFQYYEEEERQRGNFPDRFSGHQFPNYSSELNVNALLLGDSALYLCASSPTGNTEAFFGQGTRLTVV.

The chain combines TRBV10-3 with TRBJ2-6; D is ambiguous. This CDR3 contains 16 residues. With 0 bases removed from V and 4 bases from J, the gap between germline ends came to 10 bases. Germline loops: CDR1 ENHRY, CDR2 SYGVKD. The CDR3 nucleotides are TGTGCCATCAGTGAGTCAGGCCTACGAGGGGCCAACGTCCTGACTTTC. This translates into CAISESGLRGANVLTF.

The chain couples TRBV7-9 to TRBJ2-3; 10 nucleotides align to TRBD2. The CDR3 is 17 residues long. Trimming cost V 5 bases and J 1 base; bases outside gene matches: 9. The V gene's germline CDR1 is SEHNR and CDR2 FQNEAQ (reference sequence). This CDR3 reads CASSPSPLAGGTDTQYF. The CDR3 DNA is TGTGCCAGCAGCCCCTCTCCTCTAGCGGGGGGCACAGATACGCAGTATTTT.

Only one count was recorded for this clone. This sequence joins TRBV29-1 and TRBJ2-1; 10 nucleotides agree with TRBD2. J was trimmed by 2 bases and V by 2 bases; bases with no gene match: 0. Germline loops: CDR1 SQVTM, CDR2 ANQGSEA. The length of the CDR3 is 14 residues. The CDR3 region has the DNA TGCAGCGTTGAAAGCGGGGGGGCCTACAATGAGCAGTTCTTC. As protein: CSVESGGAYNEQFF.

This chain uses TRBV15 with TRBJ2-5; tentatively, D is TRBD2 (5 bases). Germline CDR1 reads LNHNV; CDR2 reads YYDKDF (reference sequence). The CDR3 runs 15 residues. Trimming removed 3 bases at V and 5 bases at J, with 16 bases between. The CDR3 DNA reads as TGTGCCACCAGCAGCCCGGGGTCCCGGACGGAGACCCAGTACTTC. Its translation is CATSSPGSRTETQYF.

Here the CDR3 DNA reads TGTGCTAGTGTCGAGCGGGGAGTATCCTACAATGAGCAGTTCTTC. Protein: CASVERGVSYNEQFF. V usage is TRBV12-5 and J usage is TRBJ2-1; 7 bases agree with TRBD2. The CDR3 totals 15 residues. V lost 7 bases to trimming and J lost 1 base; unmatched junction nucleotides: 7. Per germline, CDR1 LGHNT and CDR2 FRNRAP.

The J gene is TRBJ2-7, the V gene TRBV4-1; TRBD2 agrees at 12 bases. V gave up 5 bases and J gave up 4 bases; unmatched junction bases: 12. Germline V gene lookup returns CDR1 MGHRA and CDR2 YSYEKL. This CDR3 spans 17 amino acids. In nucleotides, the CDR3 is TGCGCCAGCAGCACCCCTCTAGCGGGAGGGCCGGAATACGAGCAGTACTTC. As protein: CASSTPLAGGPEYEQYF.

The rearrangement joins TRBV7-6 to TRBJ1-6; TRBD1 might be the D (6 bases). With 0 bases removed from V and 10 bases from J, the gap between germline ends came to 13 bases. Germline lookup yields CDR1 SGHVS and CDR2 FNYEAQ. This CDR3 comprises 15 residues. The CDR3 DNA reads as TGTGCCAGCAGCTTAGCGTTTAGAGGGGGGTCACCCCTCCACTTT. Its protein is CASSLAFRGGSPLHF. The variable domain in full, completed from reference TRBV7-6 and TRBJ1-6, reads GAGVSQSPRYKVTKRGQDVALRCDPISGHVSLYWYRQALGQGPEFLTYFNYEAQQDKSGLPNDRFSAERPEGSISTLTIQRTEQRDSAMYRCASSLAFRGGSPLHFGNGTRLTVT.

This rearrangement joins TRBV5-5 to TRBJ2-7; either TRBD1 or TRBD2 may fit D (5 bases each). Per the germline V gene, CDR1 is SGHKS and CDR2 is YYEKEE (reference sequence). The CDR3 length is 20 residues. V was cut by 2 bases and J by 0 bases, with 27 bases left in between. Here the CDR3 DNA reads TGTGCCAGCAGCTTCCAACCCCGAGGAGCAAGAGGGGAGTCCTCCTACGAGCAGTACTTC. It translates to CASSFQPRGARGESSYEQYF.

This clone has only one observation. V is TRBV5-8 and J is TRBJ2-2; D remains unclear. Germline V gene data show CDR1 as SGHTS and CDR2 as YDEGEE. V was trimmed by 2 bases and J by 0 bases, leaving 8 bases between them. The CDR3 covers 15 residues. CDR3 DNA: TGTGCCAGCAGCTTAGAAGGGACGAACACCGGGGAGCTGTTTTTT. It codes for CASSLEGTNTGELFF.

This clone is a singleton in its sample. The V gene is TRBV9, the J gene TRBJ2-2; D might be TRBD1 or TRBD2, each matching 5 bases. The length of the CDR3 is 15 residues. Trimming shortened V by 2 bases and J by 1 base, and 9 bases separated the two germline ends. CDR1 and CDR2 (germline): SGDLS, YYNGEE. The CDR3 bases are TGTGCCAGCAGCGTGAGAGGGGTGAACACCGGGGAGCTGTTTTTT. Its protein product is CASSVRGVNTGELFF.

This chain uses TRBV7-2 with TRBJ2-2, with 7 bases lining up with TRBD2. V dropped 5 bases and J dropped 8; count of bases not matched to a gene: 5. Germline V lookup: CDR1 SGHTA, CDR2 FQGNSA. CDR3 length: 13 amino acids. The CDR3 DNA follows: TGTGCCAGCAGCCGGACTAGTTTAGGGGAGCTGTTTTTT. It translates to CASSRTSLGELFF.

The chain joins TRBV13 to TRBJ1-5; no clear D gene. The V gene's germline CDR1 is PRHDT and CDR2 FYEKMQ (reference sequence). V gave up 0 bases and J gave up 2 bases, with 11 bases separating them. CDR3 length: 16 residues. The CDR3 DNA is TGTGCCAGCAGCTTAGGCGGCCCGGCGGGCAATCAGCCCCAGCATTTT. This sequence encodes CASSLGGPAGNQPQHF.

The chain uses TRBV5-1 and TRBJ2-2; no firm D call. The CDR3 loop spans 16 amino acids. V was cut by 0 bases and J by 3 bases, with 12 bases left in between. Germline values: CDR1 SGHRS, CDR2 YFSETQ. CDR3 bases: TGCGCCAGCAGCTTGGCCGAGAGGATGTACACCGGGGAGCTGTTTTTT. This sequence encodes CASSLAERMYTGELFF.